Following are 22 T cell receptor beta chains from one sample sequenced in a study of blood T cell repertoires in COVID-19. Libraries were prepared by immunoSEQ multiplex PCR; TCRdb keeps only in-frame clonotypes and omits some of them. The sample holds 200,000 to 250,000 clones, 86% seen once. Sequenced material: PBMCs or T cells enriched from blood (not recorded which). These receptors came from a woman between 25 and 40 years old who had been exposed to COVID-19.

The V call is TRBV28, the J call TRBJ1-1; D ambiguous. Germline V gene lookup returns CDR1 MDHEN and CDR2 SYDVKM. V shed 5 bases and J shed 8 bases, with 6 bases lying between them. The CDR3 length is 10 residues. The CDR3 DNA is TGTGCCAGCAGTACGGGGGAAGCTTTCTTT. Protein sequence: CASSTGEAFF.

The rearrangement uses TRBV23-1 and TRBJ2-3; a possible D gene is TRBD1 (5 bases). TRBV23-1 has ORF status, its function being uncertain. This CDR3 has 17 amino acids. Trimming left V 6 bases short and J 0 bases short, with 19 bases between. The CDR3 DNA follows: TGCGCCAGCAGCGAAAGTGACAGAAAAACTAGCACAGATACGCAGTATTTT. It specifies CASSESDRKTSTDTQYF.

The chain employs TRBV2 and TRBJ2-7, with D possibly TRBD1 on 5 matching bases. Trimming pared 6 bases from V and 13 bases from J, leaving 19 bases between. The length of the CDR3 is 12 residues. The V gene's germline CDR1 is SNHLY and CDR2 FYNNEI. The CDR3: CASRLTGYELYF. In nucleotides, the CDR3 is TGTGCCAGCAGGCTTACAGGTTACGAGCTTTACTTC.

The chain couples TRBV12-3 or TRBV12-4 to TRBJ2-1; 8 nucleotides agree with TRBD1. V lost 6 bases and J lost 11; bases outside the gene matches: 9. The CDR3 has 13 amino acids. In nucleotides, the CDR3 is TGTGCCAGCAGCCCCCCACAGGGGGTCCAGCAGTTCTTC. Its protein product is CASSPPQGVQQFF.

This chain connects TRBV7-2 to TRBJ1-1; tentatively, D is TRBD1 (6 bases). The V and J ends lost 5 bases and 4 bases respectively, with 14 bases between them. The CDR3 is 14 amino acids. CDR1 is SGHTA and CDR2 is FQGNSA in the germline V gene. CDR3 nucleotide sequence: TGTGCCAGCAGCAACTACGGGGGGCGCACTGAAGCTTTCTTT. Amino acids: CASSNYGGRTEAFF.

DNA of the CDR3: TGTGCCAGCAGTTTAGGAGGGGCGGGTGAGCAGTACTTC. Residues: CASSLGGAGEQYF. This rearrangement joins TRBV27 to TRBJ2-7, with D perhaps TRBD2 (6 bases). CDR1 and CDR2 from the germline V gene are MNHEY and SMNVEV (reference sequence). The CDR3 sequence is 13 residues long. V gave up 2 bases and J gave up 7 bases, with 12 bases separating them.

The CDR3 loop reads CASSEAPGGNNSPLHF. CDR3 coding DNA: TGTGCCAGCAGTGAAGCGCCTGGGGGGAATAATTCACCCCTCCACTTT. V usage is TRBV2 and J usage is TRBJ1-6; tentative D call: TRBD1 (5 bases). Trimming shortened V by 0 bases and J by 5 bases, and 11 bases separated the two germline ends. CDR1 SNHLY and CDR2 FYNNEI come from the germline V gene. This CDR3 contains 16 residues.

V is TRBV6-5 and J is TRBJ1-3, with D possibly being TRBD1 (5 bases). Germline values: CDR1 MNHEY, CDR2 SVGAGI. Between the trimmed V and J ends, which lost 0 bases and 1 base, there was a span of 7 bases. The CDR3 runs to 15 residues. The CDR3: CASSYSYRSGNTIYF. Written as DNA, the CDR3 is TGTGCCAGCAGTTACTCTTACAGGTCTGGAAACACCATATATTTT.

V usage is TRBV10-3 and J usage is TRBJ2-5; TRBD2 matches 10 bases. The CDR3 spans 19 residues. In germline, CDR1 is ENHRY, CDR2 SYGVKD. With V trimmed by 3 bases and J by 0 bases, 13 bases remained unmatched. CDR3 nucleotide sequence: TGTGCCATCAGTGATGGAGGCGCCCGTAGCGGGGGGTACCAAGAGACCCAGTACTTC. Amino acid sequence: CAISDGGARSGGYQETQYF.

As DNA, the CDR3 is TGTGCCAGCAGCCAAGAGGAGCGGAGCACTGAAGCTTTCTTT. It specifies CASSQEERSTEAFF. This chain links TRBV4-2 with TRBJ1-1; D is uncertain. The germline V and J ends were trimmed by 0 bases and 4 bases, with 9 bases remaining between them. CDR1 LGHNA and CDR2 YNFKEQ come from the germline V gene. The CDR3 is 14 residues long.

This clone was picked up one time. V is TRBV6-5 and J is TRBJ1-3, with no clear D. The CDR3 sequence is 16 residues long. Trimming took 0 bases from V and 0 from J, leaving 9 bases between them. In germline, CDR1 is MNHEY, CDR2 SVGAGI. The CDR3 loop reads CASSYSHQTSGNTIYF. The CDR3 DNA sequence: TGTGCCAGCAGTTACTCACATCAAACCTCTGGAAACACCATATATTTT.

The V gene is TRBV19, the J gene TRBJ2-2; 7 nucleotides line up with TRBD2. CDR3 size: 14 residues. Germline trimming cut 10 bases from V and 6 bases from J; bases unmatched to any gene: 11. CDR1 LNHDA and CDR2 SQIVND come from the germline V gene (reference sequence). This CDR3 reads CATAGWEGPGELFF. CDR3 coding DNA: TGTGCCACCGCCGGTTGGGAGGGACCCGGGGAGCTGTTTTTT.

The chain recombines TRBV5-1 with TRBJ2-3; 8 nucleotides line up with TRBD1. Germline V gene data show CDR1 as SGHRS and CDR2 as YFSETQ. J was trimmed by 0 bases and V by 4 bases; bases with no gene match: 4. The CDR3 totals 15 residues. CDR3 bases: TGCGCCAGCAGCAGGGGACAGGCTAGCACAGATACGCAGTATTTT. Translating it yields CASSRGQASTDTQYF.

Turning to this clone: Other DNA variants within this sample encode the same CDR3. The rearrangement uses TRBV3-1 (or the pseudogene TRBV3-2) and TRBJ2-7, with D tentatively TRBD2 (6 bases). The V gene lost 1 base and the J gene lost 1 base, with 8 bases spanning the gap. There are 14 residues in the CDR3. Looked up from germline, CDR1 is LGHDT and CDR2 is YNNKEL (reference sequence). This chain's CDR3 is CASSQVGGSYEQYF. The CDR3 DNA is TGTGCCAGCAGCCAAGTGGGGGGTTCCTACGAGCAGTACTTC.

This clone was observed a few times. This chain joins TRBV6-1 and TRBJ2-7; D possibly corresponds to TRBD1 (5 bases). V was trimmed by 2 bases and J by 2 bases, leaving 13 bases between them. The germline gives CDR1 MNHNS, CDR2 SASEGT. This CDR3 has 15 amino acids. This CDR3 is CASSELGQGPYEQYF. Written as DNA, the CDR3 is TGTGCCAGCAGTGAACTGGGCCAGGGCCCCTACGAGCAGTACTTC.

The genes are TRBV25-1 and TRBJ2-5; the D gene is possibly TRBD1 (6 bases). Germline CDR1 reads MGHDK; CDR2 reads SYGVNS. Trimming took off 5 bases at V and 5 bases at J, with 12 bases between the two ends. CDR3 length equals 13 residues. CDR3 in DNA: TGTGCCAGCAGTTTGCAGGGGTTGGAGACCCAGTACTTC. It encodes CASSLQGLETQYF.

The CDR3 DNA sequence: TGTGCCAGCAGCTTAGCTGGGGGGGTCTACAATGAGCAGTTCTTC. The encoded protein is CASSLAGGVYNEQFF. The chain is built from TRBV11-3 and TRBJ2-1; TRBD2 matches at 7 bases. Trimming removed 1 base from V and 3 bases from J; junction bases left unmatched: 3. This CDR3 is built from 15 residues. Germline V lookup: CDR1 SGHNT, CDR2 YENEEA.

The rearrangement uses TRBV9 and TRBJ1-1, with 7 bases aligning to TRBD1. The CDR3 sequence is 15 residues long. Germline lookup yields CDR1 SGDLS and CDR2 YYNGEE. The V and J ends lost 3 bases and 2 bases, in that order; junction bases with no gene match: 7. The CDR3 is CASSALGDRNTEAFF. As DNA, the CDR3 is TGTGCCAGCAGCGCCCTTGGGGACAGAAACACTGAAGCTTTCTTT. The full variable domain, in which reference TRBV9 and TRBJ1-1 provide the parts outside the CDR3, is DSGVTQTPKHLITATGQRVTLRCSPRSGDLSVYWYQQSLDQGLQFLIQYYNGEERAKGNILERFSAQQFPDLHSELNLSSLELGDSALYFCASSALGDRNTEAFFGQGTRLTVV.

The chain is built from TRBV19 and TRBJ1-1; 7 bases fit TRBD1. This CDR3 is built from 14 residues. The V and J ends lost 11 bases and 1 base, in that order; junction bases with no gene match: 10. Germline V gene data show CDR1 as LNHDA and CDR2 as SQIVND (reference sequence). The CDR3 DNA follows: TGTGCCTCGGACAGGCAAGGAACGAACACTGAAGCTTTCTTT. Its protein product is CASDRQGTNTEAFF.

The J gene is TRBJ1-5, the V gene TRBV10-3; 7 positions match TRBD1. Looked up from germline, CDR1 is ENHRY and CDR2 is SYGVKD. Unmatched junction bases numbered 11, after V lost 6 bases and J lost 0 bases. There are 17 residues in the CDR3. CDR3 nucleotides: TGTGCCATCAGGGGGACTCAGGGGGGTACTAGCAATCAGCCCCAGCATTTT. Translated, it gives CAIRGTQGGTSNQPQHF.

The J gene is TRBJ2-2, the V gene TRBV3-1 (or the pseudogene TRBV3-2); 7 bases fit TRBD1. The germline V gene has CDR1 LGHDT and CDR2 YNNKEL (reference sequence). The CDR3 is made up of 14 amino acids. The V segment lost 3 bases and the J segment 7 bases; nucleotides outside the gene matches: 5. CDR3 residues: CASSQQTGIGELFF. The CDR3, as DNA: TGTGCCAGCAGCCAGCAGACAGGGATCGGGGAGCTGTTTTTT.

The chain is built from TRBV5-1 and TRBJ1-4; D might be TRBD1 (6 bases). Germline-derived CDR1 and CDR2 are SGHRS and YFSETQ. The CDR3 sequence is 14 residues long. V was pared by 0 bases and J by 5 bases, with 8 bases between. CDR3 sequence reads: CASSLGGLNEKLFF. DNA of the CDR3: TGCGCCAGCAGCTTGGGGGGGCTGAATGAAAAACTGTTTTTT.